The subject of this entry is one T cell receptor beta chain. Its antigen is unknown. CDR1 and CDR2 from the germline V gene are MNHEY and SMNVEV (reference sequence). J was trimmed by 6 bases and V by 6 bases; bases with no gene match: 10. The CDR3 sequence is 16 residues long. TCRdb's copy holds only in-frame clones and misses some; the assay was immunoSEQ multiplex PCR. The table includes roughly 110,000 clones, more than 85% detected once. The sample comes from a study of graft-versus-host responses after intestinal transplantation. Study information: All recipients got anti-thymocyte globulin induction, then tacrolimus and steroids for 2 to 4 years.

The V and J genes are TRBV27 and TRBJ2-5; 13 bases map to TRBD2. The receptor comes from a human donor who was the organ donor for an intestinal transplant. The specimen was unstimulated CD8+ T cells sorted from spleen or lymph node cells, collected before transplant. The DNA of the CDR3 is TGTGCCAGCAGCCCTCTGGGGACTAGCGGGACGAAGACCCAGTACTTC. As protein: CASSPLGTSGTKTQYF.